The rows below give T cell receptor beta chains drawn from one sample of a study of blood T cells in healthy people across ages. TCRdb fed the 5' RACE reads into MiXCR, producing one record per CDR3 protein. The sample has about 400,000 distinct CDR3 sequences, roughly half seen once. Sample: blood. Receptor source: a man between 60 and 70 years old in good health. The CDR3 runs from the conserved cysteine through the conserved F or W. A D gene is named only where the DNA matches it firmly. Expanded clones are given a class, and other clones once, few, many or no size at all.

TRBV27	-	TRBD1	TRBJ2-5	TGTGCCAGCAAAGGGACAGGACAAGAGACCCAGTACTTC	CASKGTGQETQYF
TRBV24-1	few	-	TRBJ2-1	TGTGCCACCAGTGGGAGGGTCGCCTACAATGAGCAGTTCTTC	CATSGRVAYNEQFF
TRBV27	-	-	TRBJ2-2	TGTGCCAGCAGTTCAGGAGCGAACACCGGAGAGCTGTTTTTT	CASSSGANTGELFF
TRBV11-3	few	TRBD1	TRBJ2-5	TGTGCCAGCAGGGGACAGGGTCAAGAGACCCAGTACTTC	CASRGQGQETQYF
TRBV5-1	many	TRBD2	TRBJ2-7	TGCGCCAGCAGCCAGACCGGGACTAGCGGGAGGGTCGCCTACGAGCAGTACTTC	CASSQTGTSGRVAYEQYF
TRBV2	-	TRBD1	TRBJ1-6	TGTGCCAGCAGTCGGACAGGGGAAAATTCACCCCTCCACTTT	CASSRTGENSPLHF
TRBV28	once	TRBD1	TRBJ1-2	TGTGCCAGCAGCCTGACAGGGTACAGGTCAGGTGGCTACACCTTC	CASSLTGYRSGGYTF
TRBV11-2	-	TRBD2	TRBJ2-7	TGTGCCAGCAGCTCGTTGACAGCACTGGGACTAGCGGGAGGCTACGAGCAGTACTTC	CASSSLTALGLAGGYEQYF
TRBV20-1	few	-	TRBJ1-2	TGCAGTGCTGAAAACTATGGCTACACCTTC	CSAENYGYTF
TRBV12-5	-	TRBD2	TRBJ2-3	TGTGCTAGTGGTTCGGGTGTGGGGAGCGGGATTGTCGCAGATACGCAGTATTTT	CASGSGVGSGIVADTQYF
TRBV29-1	-	TRBD1	TRBJ1-5	TGCAGCGTAGGACAGGGGCTCAATCAGCCCCAGCATTTT	CSVGQGLNQPQHF
TRBV6-6	many	TRBD1	TRBJ2-7	TGTGCCAGCAGGCCCTCCGGGACAGTCTTCGAGCAGTACTTC	CASRPSGTVFEQYF
TRBV20-1	-	-	TRBJ2-3	TGCAGACGTGCCGATACGCAGTATTTT	CRRADTQYF
TRBV27	many	-	TRBJ2-7	TGTGCCAGCAGTTTCTCGTTAGGGGCCGAGCAGTACTTC	CASSFSLGAEQYF
TRBV7-2	-	TRBD1	TRBJ2-7	TGTGCCAGCAGCTTGTATTTGGTCGACAGGGGGTGGGGCTACGAGCAGTACTTC	CASSLYLVDRGWGYEQYF
TRBV7-7	-	-	TRBJ2-1	TGTGCTAGCAGCCCCGGGCCGGCGAATGAGCAGTTCTTC	CASSPGPANEQFF
TRBV9	-	TRBD2	TRBJ2-2	TGTGCCAGCAGCGTAGAGGCTAGCGGGTACACCGGGGAGCTGTTTTTT	CASSVEASGYTGELFF
TRBV2	few	TRBD1	TRBJ1-2	TGTGCCAGCAGTGAGACCGGACAGGGGGCTTGGGGCTACACCTTC	CASSETGQGAWGYTF
TRBV4-1	few	-	TRBJ2-3	TGCGCCAGCAGCCCAACACCCCCGGGGGTGAGCACAGATACGCAGTATTTT	CASSPTPPGVSTDTQYF
TRBV7-9	few	-	TRBJ2-5	TGTGCCAGCAGCTTAACCCTAGGAGAGACCCAGTACTTC	CASSLTLGETQYF
TRBV7-2	-	TRBD2	TRBJ2-7	TGTGCCAGCAGCTTAGCGAAGCTAGCGGGAGTAGGTTCCTACGAGCAGTACTTC	CASSLAKLAGVGSYEQYF
TRBV10-3	-	TRBD2	TRBJ2-1	TGTGCCATCAGTGAGTCGGGGGGGAGCAGCGGTAATGAGCAGTTCTTC	CAISESGGSSGNEQFF
TRBV27	few	TRBD1	TRBJ2-7	TGTGCCAGCAGTCGACAGGGAAACGAGCAGTACTTC	CASSRQGNEQYF
TRBV12-3/TRBV12-4	-	-	TRBJ1-1	TGTGCCAGCAGTAAAACAGGCACCGCCACTGAAGCTTTCTTT	CASSKTGTATEAFF
TRBV29-1	few	TRBD1	TRBJ2-7	TGCAGCGGATCGACAGGGAACGAGCAGTACTTC	CSGSTGNEQYF
TRBV3-1	-	-	TRBJ2-1	TGTGCCAGCAGCCAAGATATGGCAGGGAGTAGGAATGAGCAGTTCTTC	CASSQDMAGSRNEQFF
TRBV7-2	-	-	TRBJ2-1	TGTACCAGCACCGGGGGACTGCCCCGGGGTGAGCAGTTCTTC	CTSTGGLPRGEQFF
TRBV7-2	-	TRBD2	TRBJ2-2	TGTGCCAGCAGCCGCCGAGCGGGGCGCAACACCGGGGAGCTGTTTTTT	CASSRRAGRNTGELFF
TRBV20-1	-	-	TRBJ2-4	TGCAGTGCTAATATAGGGCTCCCGGTGAACAAAAACATTCAGTACTTC	CSANIGLPVNKNIQYF
TRBV27	-	-	TRBJ1-1	TGTGCCAGCAGTTTCCTCCAGGGTAGCACTGAAGCTTTCTTT	CASSFLQGSTEAFF
TRBV7-9	-	TRBD1	TRBJ1-1	TGTGCCAGCGAGGACAGGGGGCCTCCCACTGAAGCTTTCTTT	CASEDRGPPTEAFF
TRBV3-1	once	-	TRBJ1-6	TGTGCCAGCTGCTTGGGACAAAGGAATTCACCCCTCCACTTT	CASCLGQRNSPLHF
TRBV5-1	few	-	TRBJ2-7	TGCGCCAGCAGCCCTGGACGGGCCTACGAGCAGTACTTC	CASSPGRAYEQYF
TRBV9	once	TRBD2	TRBJ2-5	TGTGCCAGCAGCCTCCGACTAGCGGGGAGCCAAGAGACCCAGTACTTC	CASSLRLAGSQETQYF
TRBV7-2	-	TRBD2	TRBJ2-1	TGTGCCAGCAGCTTAGCACTAGCGGGAGGGTCCAATGAGCAGTTCTTC	CASSLALAGGSNEQFF
TRBV29-1	-	-	TRBJ2-1	TGCAGCGTCGTCCCTTTGAATGAGCAGTTCTTC	CSVVPLNEQFF
TRBV7-2	-	-	TRBJ2-7	TGTGCCAGCAGCCCCACATTTGGGGGGCGATACGAGCAGTACTTC	CASSPTFGGRYEQYF
TRBV20-1	-	TRBD2	TRBJ2-7	TGCAGTGCTAGAGAGGCTAGCGGGTCCACCTACGAGCAGTACTTC	CSAREASGSTYEQYF
TRBV28	-	-	TRBJ1-5	TGTGCCAGCAGTTTTGAAGGGAGAGGGAGCAATCAGCCCCAGCATTTT	CASSFEGRGSNQPQHF
TRBV7-2	-	TRBD2	TRBJ2-7	TGTGCCAGCAGGCCACCGGGACTAGCGCCCTACAATGAGCAGTACTTC	CASRPPGLAPYNEQYF
TRBV11-2	-	-	TRBJ2-3	TGTGCCAGCAGCTCCGTGGGGGGTACGCAGTATTTT	CASSSVGGTQYF
TRBV12-3/TRBV12-4	-	TRBD1	TRBJ1-5	TGTGCCAGCAGTCTCCGACAGGGCCCTTATCAGCCCCAGCATTTT	CASSLRQGPYQPQHF
TRBV29-1	few	-	TRBJ2-5	TGCAGCGTCGCGCCCAGGGACCCCCGAGGGGAGACCCAGTACTTC	CSVAPRDPRGETQYF
TRBV6-2/TRBV6-3	-	-	TRBJ2-1	TGTGCCAGCAGTTACCCATTGGGGGAGCGGTCCTACAATGAGCAGTTCTTC	CASSYPLGERSYNEQFF
TRBV7-9	-	TRBD2	TRBJ2-7	TGTGCCAGCACCCTAGCGGGAGGGCCTGGGGAGCAGTACTTC	CASTLAGGPGEQYF
TRBV20-1	-	-	TRBJ2-7	TGCAGTGCTAGAAAGGCGTCCGACGAGCAGTACTTC	CSARKASDEQYF
TRBV7-2	once	-	TRBJ2-7	TGTGCCAGCGGCTCCGTCGGGGGGCCCTACGAGCAGTACTTC	CASGSVGGPYEQYF
TRBV12-3/TRBV12-4	-	-	TRBJ1-6	TGTGCCAGCAGTTTAGGGGCTAGAAATTCACCCCTCCACTTT	CASSLGARNSPLHF
TRBV7-2	-	TRBD1	TRBJ1-6	TGTGCCAGCAGCTTAGGGACAGGGGGTTCACCCCTCCACTTT	CASSLGTGGSPLHF